These T cell receptor beta chains were read from a single sample in a study of T cell responses to AZD1222 COVID-19 vaccine. TCRdb's copy holds only in-frame clones and misses some; the assay was immunoSEQ multiplex PCR. The repertoire has about 170,000 clones, roughly 89% of them found once; the top ten carry approximately 1.6%. The material sequenced was peripheral blood, taken on day 0 of AZD1222 vaccination. The receptors here all came from an adult in good health. Each CDR3 is given with its conserved first and last residue. D genes are given only for firm matches. Size is omitted from some rows. Given values are once, few, many or a class for expanded clones.

>NA|TRBJ1-5|NA|TRBV5-5
CASSLGVGYSNQPQHF
TGTGCCAGCAGCTTGGGGGTGGGGTATAGCAATCAGCCCCAGCATTTT
>TRBD1|TRBJ1-5|NA|TRBV29-1
CSVEGDRASGQPQHF
TGCAGCGTTGAAGGAGACAGGGCCTCCGGACAGCCCCAGCATTTT
>NA|TRBJ1-3|once|TRBV5-4
CASQDVTASGNTIYF
TGTGCCTCACAGGATGTGACAGCAAGCGGAAACACCATATATTTT
>NA|TRBJ1-1|NA|TRBV11-2
CASSLVRVNTEAFF
TGTGCCAGCAGCTTAGTAAGGGTGAACACTGAAGCTTTCTTT
>NA|TRBJ2-7|NA|TRBV10-1
CASSELGPTVQYF
TGCGCCAGCAGTGAGCTGGGACCTACTGTGCAGTACTTC
>TRBD2|TRBJ2-5|NA|TRBV27
CASGGGAIAETQYF
TGTGCCAGCGGCGGGGGGGCGATCGCGGAGACCCAGTACTTC
>NA|TRBJ2-7|NA|TRBV7-2
CASSSTSYEQYF
TGTGCCAGCAGCTCTACCTCCTACGAGCAGTACTTC
>TRBD1|TRBJ2-2|NA|TRBV6-5
CASSYRWTGSAGELFF
TGTGCCAGCAGTTACCGATGGACAGGGTCGGCCGGGGAGCTGTTTTTT
>TRBD1|TRBJ1-5|NA|TRBV11-2
CASSLVTGDNQPQHF
TGTGCCAGCAGCTTAGTAACAGGGGACAATCAGCCCCAGCATTTT
>NA|TRBJ1-3|NA|TRBV28
CASSPPPLNSGNTIYF
TGTGCCAGCAGTCCCCCCCCACTGAACTCTGGAAACACCATATATTTT
>TRBD1|TRBJ1-2|few|TRBV10-3
CAISEDRDYGYTF
TGTGCCATCAGTGAGGACAGGGACTATGGCTACACCTTC
>NA|TRBJ1-2|NA|TRBV10-3
CAISQEEVGVGYTF
TGTGCCATCAGCCAAGAAGAGGTGGGGGTTGGCTACACCTTC
>NA|TRBJ1-3|NA|TRBV6-5
CASLPQTGNTIYF
TGTGCCAGCCTTCCGCAGACAGGAAACACCATATATTTT
>NA|TRBJ2-2|NA|TRBV11-3
CASSLAGGTGELFF
TGTGCCAGCAGCTTGGCAGGGGGGACCGGGGAGCTGTTTTTT
>TRBD2|TRBJ2-1|NA|TRBV3-1/TRBV3-2
CASSLPSGLAGGRRGEQFF
TGTGCCAGCAGCCTACCCTCTGGACTAGCGGGAGGCAGAAGGGGTGAGCAGTTCTTC
>TRBD2|TRBJ2-5|NA|TRBV19
CASSGLAGARETQYF
TGTGCCAGTAGTGGACTAGCGGGGGCACGAGAGACCCAGTACTTC
>NA|TRBJ2-1|NA|TRBV3-1/TRBV3-2
CASSQDRLSAGSEQFF
TGTGCCAGCAGCCAAGATCGGTTGTCGGCGGGGAGTGAGCAGTTCTTC
>NA|TRBJ1-2|once|TRBV6-2/TRBV6-3
CASSVHSYGYTF
TGTGCCAGCAGTGTACACAGCTATGGCTACACCTTC
>NA|TRBJ1-1|NA|TRBV28
CASTTGRNTEAFF
TGTGCCAGCACAACCGGCCGAAACACTGAAGCTTTCTTT
>TRBD1|TRBJ2-2|NA|TRBV29-1
CSVEKFGTANTGELFF
TGCAGCGTTGAAAAGTTTGGGACAGCGAACACCGGGGAGCTGTTTTTT
>NA|TRBJ1-4|NA|TRBV6-5
CASTPNPPTNEKLFF
TGTGCCAGCACTCCTAATCCCCCAACTAATGAAAAACTGTTTTTT
>TRBD1|TRBJ1-5|NA|TRBV19
CASSGILGTASNQPQHF
TGTGCCAGTAGTGGGATTTTGGGGACAGCCAGCAATCAGCCCCAGCATTTT
>NA|TRBJ2-1|NA|TRBV19
CASSIPGAGEQFF
TGTGCCAGTAGTATACCCGGGGCTGGTGAGCAGTTCTTC
>NA|TRBJ1-1|NA|TRBV29-1
CSVRPMGRSTEAFF
TGCAGCGTAAGACCAATGGGCCGGAGCACTGAAGCTTTCTTT
>NA|TRBJ1-1|NA|TRBV5-4
CASSLGGGTNTEAFF
TGTGCCAGCAGCTTGGGGGGGGGAACGAACACTGAAGCTTTCTTT
>TRBD2|TRBJ2-1|NA|TRBV11-3
CASSLSGRADNEQFF
TGTGCCAGCAGCCTCAGCGGGAGGGCCGACAATGAGCAGTTCTTC
>NA|TRBJ2-1|NA|TRBV11-3
CASFQEPSYNEQFF
TGTGCCAGCTTCCAGGAGCCCTCCTACAATGAGCAGTTCTTC
>TRBD1|TRBJ1-1|NA|TRBV13
CASSLAGTGRAFF
TGTGCCAGCAGCTTAGCCGGGACAGGCCGAGCTTTCTTT
>NA|TRBJ1-3|NA|TRBV6-6
CASSRVNEGNTIYF
TGTGCCAGCAGTCGGGTTAACGAAGGAAACACCATATATTTT
>NA|TRBJ1-1|NA|TRBV12-3/TRBV12-4
CASSLWDTTEAFF
TGTGCCAGCAGTTTATGGGATACCACTGAAGCTTTCTTT
>NA|TRBJ2-5|NA|TRBV15
CATSRDRVVRGETQYF
TGTGCCACCAGCAGAGACAGGGTCGTACGGGGGGAGACCCAGTACTTC
>NA|TRBJ1-6|NA|TRBV6-1
CATREGGNNSPLHF
TGTGCCACCAGAGAAGGGGGTAATAATTCACCCCTCCACTTT
>TRBD1|TRBJ2-5|NA|TRBV7-3
CASSVGQGGAETQYF
TGTGCCAGCAGCGTCGGACAGGGGGGCGCTGAGACCCAGTACTTC
>TRBD1|TRBJ1-6|NA|TRBV2
CASSEDRYSPLHF
TGTGCCAGCAGTGAGGACAGGTATTCACCCCTCCACTTT
>TRBD1|TRBJ1-1|NA|TRBV30
CAWSGRDGTGLSEAFF
TGTGCCTGGAGTGGGAGGGACGGGACAGGGCTCTCTGAAGCTTTCTTT
>TRBD2|TRBJ2-1|NA|TRBV5-1
CASSPGLAKVNEQFF
TGCGCCAGCAGCCCGGGACTAGCGAAAGTGAATGAGCAGTTCTTC
>NA|TRBJ1-6|NA|TRBV30
CAWSLSSVRRSPLHF
TGTGCCTGGAGTCTTAGCTCGGTCAGAAGATCACCCCTCCACTTT